This T cell receptor beta chain stems from a study of molecular identifiers for immune sequencing clone quantification (dated by TCRdb to between 2018 and 2020). Concerning the study at large: For a replicate experiment, RNA from 20,000 or 100,000 naive CD8 T cells was divided into five aliquots, of which four were sequenced. This methods study used CD8 T cells to benchmark TCR RNA copy counting and molecular-identifier clustering-based TCR repertoire sequencing (MIDCIRS).

The library came from PCR. This sample was sequenced with an Illumina HiSeq 4000. Preparation of bulk TCR libraries followed a previously described approach, with the TCR primers listed in Table S5. Purification of total RNA was performed with the Qiagen AllPrep DNA/RNA kit. Before analysis, reads from multiple sequencing runs of the same library were pooled. Per the authors' processing: Only reads with exact TCR constant sequence were kept, trimmed to 150 nt, and grouped by their 12-nt molecular barcodes. Within each barcode group, reads were sub-clustered at a 15% Levenshtein threshold, and quality-weighted consensus sequences were built per RNA molecule. Non-functional sequences were discarded, and so were lower-count sequences lying one edit away from another sequence. Barcode sub-clusters with fewer than 20% of the maximum read count were removed, based on fitting two negative binomial distributions. TCRdb handled the public reads itself, with Q25 trimming in fastp and clone calling in MiXCR, and kept productive beta chains. Every entry covers one CDR3 protein and lists the most common genes and DNA from its rows. The V and J calls and clone size come from TCRdb's table, not from the authors' own analysis. For this sample the table gives about 640,000 distinct CDR3 sequences, of which 20% were detected only once. The biggest ten clones account for 0.85% of the sample.

The paper's findings and limits, for the study overall: When barcode sub-clustering was omitted, TCR diversity was inflated by chimeric consensus sequences, with chimeras reaching as high as 47%. Clones above 20 RNA copies held over 98% of molecules in CMV-specific effector cells but under 1% in naive cells. Naive libraries contained spiked-in Jurkat TCR RNA (approximately 10 copies' worth), which is not part of the donor repertoire. Identical TCR molecules sharing a barcode could cause highly expanded clone sizes to be underestimated. A single cell's worth of spiked-in Jurkat TCR RNA was reported detectable even among 750,000 to 1,000,000 naive CD8 T cells. About 3 recovered TCR RNA copies per cell were obtained by modeling, versus roughly 9.1 by digital PCR, implying a capture efficiency of 25% to 35%.

This clonotype appeared many times. Its binding antigen is unknown. No much larger clonotype is one base removed from it; base qualities were not supplied. Libraries of naive CD8 T cells were generated from roughly 20,000 to 1,000,000 sorted cells, with 10%, 30% or 50% of the purified RNA used. Naive CD8 T cells, defined as CD8+CD4-CCR7+CD45RA+, were FACS-sorted into RLT Plus buffer on a BD FACSAria II. To test detection sensitivity, Jurkat RNA equal to around 11 TCR copies was added to samples of about 19,000-1,100,000 naive CD8 T cells. Enrichment of CD8 T cells was done with RosetteSep CD8+ T Cell Enrichment Cocktail plus Ficoll-Paque, and ACK red cell lysis came afterward. The CDR3, cysteine through phenylalanine, is 15 amino acids long. The sequence is cut down to CDR3 DNA, 45 bases in frame from base 1. The germline V gene provides CDR1 SGHRS and CDR2 YFSETQ. V drops 4 bases and J drops 5 bases, leaving 19 bases in between.

This TCR was sampled from a human donor in good health. Some libraries in this study had Jurkat cell RNA spiked in. The chain links TRBV5-1 with TRBJ2-7; perhaps TRBD2 is the D gene, with 6 bases matching. Sequenced input: naive CD8+ T cells from blood, with Jurkat cell RNA spiked in. What the cell subset or site label conveys for this sample: FACS-sorted CD8+CD4-CCR7+CD45RA+ naive T cells. In nucleotide form, the sequence is TGCGCCAGCAGCAATCTTGGCGGAGGGCTGGACGAGCAGTACTTC. It encodes CASSNLGGGLDEQYF.